Reported below is one TCR beta chain. What it binds is not known. The CD8+ and CD4+ T cells were isolated magnetically using a negative isolation approach, whereas the TEMRA cells were enriched by FACS. This entry comes from a study of CD8 T cells in Susac syndrome. Study outcomes and limitations: In total CD8+ repertoires, around 17 Susac-specific public clones were found, and CD8+ TEMRA repertoires had about 5. It was in TEMRA cells and active patients that Susac CD8+ clonal expansion peaked.

Reverse transcription of roughly 0.5 to 1 ug RNA was performed with random hexamers. Multiplex immunoSEQ PCR targeted 54 Vbeta and 13 Jbeta TCR beta segments. TCRdb reprocessed the immunoSEQ multiplex PCR reads via MiXCR and lists one record per CDR3 protein. The repertoire holds about 190,000 distinct CDR3 sequences, with approximately 95% as singletons. This CDR3 has 16 amino acids. From germline, CDR1 is MDHEN and CDR2 SYDVKM. Trimming removed 4 bases at V and 2 bases at J, with 17 bases between. The source is a human donor with Susac syndrome. Sequences were obtained from CD8+ T cells from PBMCs. The V call is TRBV28, the J call TRBJ2-5; D possibly corresponds to TRBD1 (6 bases). CDR3 sequence (DNA): TGTGCCAGCAGTTCCGTTGGCAGGGGCCCTCAAGAGACCCAGTACTTC. Translating it yields CASSSVGRGPQETQYF.